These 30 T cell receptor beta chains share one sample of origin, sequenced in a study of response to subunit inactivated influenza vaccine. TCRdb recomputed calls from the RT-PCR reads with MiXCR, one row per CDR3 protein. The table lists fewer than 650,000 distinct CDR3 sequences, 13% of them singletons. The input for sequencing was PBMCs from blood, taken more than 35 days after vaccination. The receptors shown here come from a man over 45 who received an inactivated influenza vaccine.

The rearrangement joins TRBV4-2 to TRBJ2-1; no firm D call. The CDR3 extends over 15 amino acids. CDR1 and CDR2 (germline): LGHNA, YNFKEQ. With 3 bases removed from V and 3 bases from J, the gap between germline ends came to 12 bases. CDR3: CASSHNNAGYNEQFF. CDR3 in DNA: TGTGCCAGCAGCCATAACAACGCCGGCTACAATGAGCAGTTCTTC.

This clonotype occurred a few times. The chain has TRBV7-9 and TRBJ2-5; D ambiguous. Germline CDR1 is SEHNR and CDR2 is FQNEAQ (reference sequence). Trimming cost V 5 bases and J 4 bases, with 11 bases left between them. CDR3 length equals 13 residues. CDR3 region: CASSLRGVETQYF. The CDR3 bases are TGTGCCAGCAGCCTCCGTGGTGTAGAGACCCAGTACTTC.

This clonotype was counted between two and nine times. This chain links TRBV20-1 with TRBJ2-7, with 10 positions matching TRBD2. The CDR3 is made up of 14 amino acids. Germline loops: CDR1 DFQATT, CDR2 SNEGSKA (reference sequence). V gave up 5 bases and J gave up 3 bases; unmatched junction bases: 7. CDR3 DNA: TGCAGTGCTCCTTGGACTAGCGGAGACTACGAGCAGTACTTC. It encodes CSAPWTSGDYEQYF.

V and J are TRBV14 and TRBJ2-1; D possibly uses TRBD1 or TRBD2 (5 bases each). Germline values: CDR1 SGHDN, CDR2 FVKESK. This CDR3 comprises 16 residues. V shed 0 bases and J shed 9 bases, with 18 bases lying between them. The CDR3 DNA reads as TGTGCCAGCAGCCAAGATACAGGACTTTATCGCTCTGAGCAGTTCTTC. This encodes CASSQDTGLYRSEQFF.

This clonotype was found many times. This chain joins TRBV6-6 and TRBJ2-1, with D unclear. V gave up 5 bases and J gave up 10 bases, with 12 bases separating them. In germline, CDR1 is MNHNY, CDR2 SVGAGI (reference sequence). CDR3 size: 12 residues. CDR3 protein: CASSKNSEEQFF. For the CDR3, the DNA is TGTGCCAGCAGTAAAAACAGCGAAGAGCAGTTCTTC.

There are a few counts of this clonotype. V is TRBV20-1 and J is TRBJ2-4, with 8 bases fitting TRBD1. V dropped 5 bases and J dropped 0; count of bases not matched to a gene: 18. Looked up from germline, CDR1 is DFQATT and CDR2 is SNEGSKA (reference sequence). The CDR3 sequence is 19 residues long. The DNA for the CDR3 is TGCAGTGCTTTAGATCCGGACAGGGACTTCTTACTAGCCAAAAACATTCAGTACTTC. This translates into CSALDPDRDFLLAKNIQYF.

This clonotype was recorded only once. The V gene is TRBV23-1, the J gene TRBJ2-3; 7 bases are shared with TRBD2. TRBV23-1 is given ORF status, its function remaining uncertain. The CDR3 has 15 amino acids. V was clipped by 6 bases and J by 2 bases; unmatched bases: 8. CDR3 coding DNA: TGCGCCAGCAGCCTTAGACTAGCTCCCACAGATACGCAGTATTTT. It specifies CASSLRLAPTDTQYF.

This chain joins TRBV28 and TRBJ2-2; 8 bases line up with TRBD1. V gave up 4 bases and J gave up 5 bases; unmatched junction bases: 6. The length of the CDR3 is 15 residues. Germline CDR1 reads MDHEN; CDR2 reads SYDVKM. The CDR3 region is CASSSTGVRTGELFF. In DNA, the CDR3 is TGTGCCAGCAGTTCGACAGGGGTTCGGACCGGGGAGCTGTTTTTT.

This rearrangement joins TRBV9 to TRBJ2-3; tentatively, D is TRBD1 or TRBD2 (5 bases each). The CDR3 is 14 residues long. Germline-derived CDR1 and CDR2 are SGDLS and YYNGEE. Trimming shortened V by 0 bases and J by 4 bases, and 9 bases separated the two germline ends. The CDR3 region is CASSVGSGPDTQYF. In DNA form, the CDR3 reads TGTGCCAGCAGCGTAGGATCGGGGCCAGATACGCAGTATTTT. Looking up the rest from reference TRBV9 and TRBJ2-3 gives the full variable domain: DSGVTQTPKHLITATGQRVTLRCSPRSGDLSVYWYQQSLDQGLQFLIQYYNGEERAKGNILERFSAQQFPDLHSELNLSSLELGDSALYFCASSVGSGPDTQYFGPGTRLTVL.

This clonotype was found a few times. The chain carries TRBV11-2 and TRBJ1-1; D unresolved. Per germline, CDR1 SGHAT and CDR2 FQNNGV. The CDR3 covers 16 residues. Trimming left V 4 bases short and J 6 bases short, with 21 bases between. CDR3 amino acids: CASSSRPFPSTAEAFF. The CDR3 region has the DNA TGTGCCAGCAGCTCCCGCCCGTTTCCGTCGACCGCTGAAGCTTTCTTT.

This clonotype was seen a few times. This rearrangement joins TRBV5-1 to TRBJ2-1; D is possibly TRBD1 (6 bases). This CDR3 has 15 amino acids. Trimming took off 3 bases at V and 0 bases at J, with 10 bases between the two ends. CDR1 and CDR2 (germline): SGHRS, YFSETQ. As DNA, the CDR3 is TGCGCCAGCAGCTCCGGGACATTCTCCTACAATGAGCAGTTCTTC. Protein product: CASSSGTFSYNEQFF.

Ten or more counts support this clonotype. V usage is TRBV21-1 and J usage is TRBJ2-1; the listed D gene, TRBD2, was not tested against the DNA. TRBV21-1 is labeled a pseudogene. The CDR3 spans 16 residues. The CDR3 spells CASSKEAGGPHNEQFF. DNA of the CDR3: TGTGCCAGCAGCAAAGAAGCGGGGGGGCCCCACAATGAGCAGTTCTTC.

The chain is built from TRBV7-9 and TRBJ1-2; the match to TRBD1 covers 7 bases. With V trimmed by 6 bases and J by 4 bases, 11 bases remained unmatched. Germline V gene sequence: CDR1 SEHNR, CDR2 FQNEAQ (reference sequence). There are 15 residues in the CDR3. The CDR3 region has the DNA TGTGCCAGCAGACAGGGGAACGGCGAAGGCTATGGCTACACCTTC. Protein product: CASRQGNGEGYGYTF.

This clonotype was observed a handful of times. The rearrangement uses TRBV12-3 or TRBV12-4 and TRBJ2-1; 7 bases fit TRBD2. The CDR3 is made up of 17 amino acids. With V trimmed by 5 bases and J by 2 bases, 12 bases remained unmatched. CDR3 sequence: CASSPSPGLLAYNEQFF. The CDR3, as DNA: TGTGCCAGCAGTCCCTCGCCGGGACTACTGGCCTACAATGAGCAGTTCTTC.

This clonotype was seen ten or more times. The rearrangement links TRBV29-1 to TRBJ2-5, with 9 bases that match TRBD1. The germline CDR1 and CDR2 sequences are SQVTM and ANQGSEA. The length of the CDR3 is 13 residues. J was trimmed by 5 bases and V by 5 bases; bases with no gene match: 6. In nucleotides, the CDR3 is TGCAGCGTTCAAGCCGGGACAGGGGAGACCCAGTACTTC. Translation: CSVQAGTGETQYF. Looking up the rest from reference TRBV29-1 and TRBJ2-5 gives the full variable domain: SAVISQKPSRDICQRGTSLTIQCQVDSQVTMMFWYRQQPGQSLTLIATANQGSEATYESGFVIDKFPISRPNLTFSTLTVSNMSPEDSSIYLCSVQAGTGETQYFGPGTRLLVL.

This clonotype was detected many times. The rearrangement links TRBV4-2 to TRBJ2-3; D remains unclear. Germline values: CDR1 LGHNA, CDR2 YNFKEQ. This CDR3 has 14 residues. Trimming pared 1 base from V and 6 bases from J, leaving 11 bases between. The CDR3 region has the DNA TGTGCCAGCAGCCAAGGCATTTCGGGTGATACGCAGTATTTT. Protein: CASSQGISGDTQYF.

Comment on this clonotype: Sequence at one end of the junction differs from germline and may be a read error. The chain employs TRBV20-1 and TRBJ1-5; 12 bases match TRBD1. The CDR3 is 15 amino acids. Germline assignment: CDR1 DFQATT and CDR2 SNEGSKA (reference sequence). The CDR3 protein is CCARGGQGANQPQHF. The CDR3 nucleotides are TGCTGTGCTAGAGGGGGACAGGGGGCGAATCAGCCCCAGCATTTT.

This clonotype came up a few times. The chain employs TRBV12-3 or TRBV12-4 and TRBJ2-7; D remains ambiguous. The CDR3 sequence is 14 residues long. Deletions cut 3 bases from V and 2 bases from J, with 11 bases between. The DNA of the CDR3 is TGTGCCAGCAGTTTTTTAGGGTCCCCCTACGAGCAGTACTTC. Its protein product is CASSFLGSPYEQYF.

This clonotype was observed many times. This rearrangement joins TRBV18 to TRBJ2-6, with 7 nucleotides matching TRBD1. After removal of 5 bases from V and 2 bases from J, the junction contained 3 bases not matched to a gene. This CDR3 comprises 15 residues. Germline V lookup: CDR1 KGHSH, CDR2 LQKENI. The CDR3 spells CASSNDRAGANVLTF. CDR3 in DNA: TGTGCCAGCTCAAACGACAGGGCTGGGGCCAACGTCCTGACTTTC.

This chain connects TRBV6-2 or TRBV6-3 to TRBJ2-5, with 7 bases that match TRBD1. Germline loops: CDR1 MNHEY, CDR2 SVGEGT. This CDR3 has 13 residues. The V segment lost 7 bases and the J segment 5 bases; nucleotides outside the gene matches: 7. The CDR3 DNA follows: TGTGCCAGCACTCGACAGGGATTCGAGACCCAGTACTTC. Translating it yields CASTRQGFETQYF.

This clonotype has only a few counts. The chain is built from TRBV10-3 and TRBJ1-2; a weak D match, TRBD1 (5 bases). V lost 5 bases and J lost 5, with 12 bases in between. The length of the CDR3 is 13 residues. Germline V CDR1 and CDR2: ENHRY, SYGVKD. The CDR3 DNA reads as TGTGCCATCAGTCCACAGGCAGCTTATGGCTACACCTTC. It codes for CAISPQAAYGYTF.

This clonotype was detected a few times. The CDR3: CSARRLAGGGDTQYF. The CDR3 region has the DNA TGCAGTGCTAGAAGGCTAGCGGGAGGCGGAGATACGCAGTATTTT. V usage is TRBV20-1 and J usage is TRBJ2-3; 11 nucleotides line up with TRBD2. J lost 5 bases, V lost 2 bases, and 6 bases had no gene match. This CDR3 is built from 15 residues. The germline CDR1 and CDR2 sequences are DFQATT and SNEGSKA (reference sequence).

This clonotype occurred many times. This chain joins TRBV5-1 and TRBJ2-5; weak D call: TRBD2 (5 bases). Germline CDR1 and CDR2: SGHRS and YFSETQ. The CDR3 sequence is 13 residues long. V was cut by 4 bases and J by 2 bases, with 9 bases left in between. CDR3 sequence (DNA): TGCGCCAGCAGCCAATGGACTCAAGAGACCCAGTACTTC. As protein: CASSQWTQETQYF.

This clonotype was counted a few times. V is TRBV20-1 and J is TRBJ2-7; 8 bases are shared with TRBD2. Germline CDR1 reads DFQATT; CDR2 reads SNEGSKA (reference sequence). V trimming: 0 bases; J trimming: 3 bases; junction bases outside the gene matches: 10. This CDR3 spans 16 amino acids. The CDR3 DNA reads TGCAGTGCTAGAGAGGGGGCAGCGGGGGTCTACTACGAGCAGTACTTC. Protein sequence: CSAREGAAGVYYEQYF.

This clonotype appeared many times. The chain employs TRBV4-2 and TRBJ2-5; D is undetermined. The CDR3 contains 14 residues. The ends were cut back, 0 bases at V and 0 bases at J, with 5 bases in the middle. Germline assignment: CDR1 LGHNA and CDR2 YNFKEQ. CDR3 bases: TGTGCCAGCAGCCAAGACAGCCACCAAGAGACCCAGTACTTC. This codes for CASSQDSHQETQYF.

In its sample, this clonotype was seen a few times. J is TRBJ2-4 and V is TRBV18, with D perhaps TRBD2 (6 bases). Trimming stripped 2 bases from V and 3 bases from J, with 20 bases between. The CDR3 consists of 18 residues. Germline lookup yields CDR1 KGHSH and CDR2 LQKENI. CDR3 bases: TGTGCCAGCTCACCAGCGACCTTACTCGCCGGGGGCAAAAACATTCAGTACTTC. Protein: CASSPATLLAGGKNIQYF.

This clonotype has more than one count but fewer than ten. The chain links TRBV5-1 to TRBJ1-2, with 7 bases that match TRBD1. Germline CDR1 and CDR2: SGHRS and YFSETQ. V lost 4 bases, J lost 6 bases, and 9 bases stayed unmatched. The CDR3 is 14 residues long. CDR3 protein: CASSLTGDSDGYTF. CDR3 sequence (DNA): TGCGCCAGCAGCCTAACAGGGGATTCCGATGGCTACACCTTC.

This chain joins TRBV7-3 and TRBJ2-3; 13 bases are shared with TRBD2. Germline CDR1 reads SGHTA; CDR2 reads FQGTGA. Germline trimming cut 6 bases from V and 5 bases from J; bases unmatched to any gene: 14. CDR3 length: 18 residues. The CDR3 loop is CASSSSGTSGTWVDTQYF. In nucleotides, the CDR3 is TGTGCCAGCAGTTCCTCCGGGACTAGCGGGACTTGGGTAGATACGCAGTATTTT. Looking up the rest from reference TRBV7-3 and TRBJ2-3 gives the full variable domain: GAGVSQTPSNKVTEKGKYVELRCDPISGHTALYWYRQSLGQGPEFLIYFQGTGAADDSGLPNDRFFAVRPEGSVSTLKIQRTERGDSAVYLCASSSSGTSGTWVDTQYFGPGTRLTVL.

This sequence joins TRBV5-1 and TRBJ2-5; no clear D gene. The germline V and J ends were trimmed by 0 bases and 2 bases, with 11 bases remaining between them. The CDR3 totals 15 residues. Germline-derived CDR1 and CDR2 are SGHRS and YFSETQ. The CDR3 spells CASSLGFGAQETQYF. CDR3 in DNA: TGCGCCAGCAGCTTGGGGTTCGGCGCACAAGAGACCCAGTACTTC.

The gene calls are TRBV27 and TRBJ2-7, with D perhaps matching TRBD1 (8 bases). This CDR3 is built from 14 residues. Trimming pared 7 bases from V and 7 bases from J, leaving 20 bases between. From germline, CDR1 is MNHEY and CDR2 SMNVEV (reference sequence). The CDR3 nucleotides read TGTGCCAGCACTCGGACAGGGACCGGGGGGGAGCAGTACTTC. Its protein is CASTRTGTGGEQYF.